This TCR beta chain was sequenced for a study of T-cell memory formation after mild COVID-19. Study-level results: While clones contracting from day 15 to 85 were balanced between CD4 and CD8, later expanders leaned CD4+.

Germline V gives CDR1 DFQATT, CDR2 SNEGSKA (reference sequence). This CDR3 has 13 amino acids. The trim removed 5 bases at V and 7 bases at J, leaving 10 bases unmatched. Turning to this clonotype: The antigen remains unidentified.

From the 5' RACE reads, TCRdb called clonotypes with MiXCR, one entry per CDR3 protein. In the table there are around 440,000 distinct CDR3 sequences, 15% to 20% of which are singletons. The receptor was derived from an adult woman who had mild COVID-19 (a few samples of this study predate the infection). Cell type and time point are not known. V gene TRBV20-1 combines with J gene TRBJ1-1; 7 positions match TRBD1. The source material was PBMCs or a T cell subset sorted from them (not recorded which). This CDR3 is CSADGTGVGEAFF. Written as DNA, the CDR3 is TGCAGTGCTGACGGAACAGGGGTAGGTGAAGCTTTCTTT.